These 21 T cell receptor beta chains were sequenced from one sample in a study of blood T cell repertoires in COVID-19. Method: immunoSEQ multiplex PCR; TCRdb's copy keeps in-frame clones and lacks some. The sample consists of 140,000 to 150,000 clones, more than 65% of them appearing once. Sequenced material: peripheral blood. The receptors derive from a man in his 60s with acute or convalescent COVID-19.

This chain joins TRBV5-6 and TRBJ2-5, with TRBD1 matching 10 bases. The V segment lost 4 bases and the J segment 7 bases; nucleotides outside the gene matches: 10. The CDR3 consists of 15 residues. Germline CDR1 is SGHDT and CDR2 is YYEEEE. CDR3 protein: CASSAAGQGWGTQYF. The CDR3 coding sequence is TGTGCCAGCAGCGCGGCGGGACAGGGGTGGGGGACCCAGTACTTC.

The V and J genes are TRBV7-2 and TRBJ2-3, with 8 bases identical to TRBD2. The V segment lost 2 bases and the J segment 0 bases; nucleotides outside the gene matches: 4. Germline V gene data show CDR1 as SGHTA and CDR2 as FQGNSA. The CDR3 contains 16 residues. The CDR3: CASSLFSGESTDTQYF. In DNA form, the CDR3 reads TGTGCCAGCAGCTTATTTAGCGGGGAGAGCACAGATACGCAGTATTTT.

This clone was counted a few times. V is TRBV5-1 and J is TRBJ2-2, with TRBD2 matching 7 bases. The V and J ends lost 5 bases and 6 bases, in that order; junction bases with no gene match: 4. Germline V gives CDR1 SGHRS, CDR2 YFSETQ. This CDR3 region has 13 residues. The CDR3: CASRFSGAGELFF. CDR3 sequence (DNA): TGCGCCAGCAGATTCAGCGGGGCCGGGGAGCTGTTTTTT.

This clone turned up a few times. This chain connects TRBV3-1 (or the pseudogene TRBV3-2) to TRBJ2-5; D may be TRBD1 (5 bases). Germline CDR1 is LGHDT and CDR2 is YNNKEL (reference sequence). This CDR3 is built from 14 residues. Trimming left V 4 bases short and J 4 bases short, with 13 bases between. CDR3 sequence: CASSLRAGRETQYF. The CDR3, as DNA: TGTGCCAGCAGCCTTAGGGCAGGGCGAGAGACCCAGTACTTC.

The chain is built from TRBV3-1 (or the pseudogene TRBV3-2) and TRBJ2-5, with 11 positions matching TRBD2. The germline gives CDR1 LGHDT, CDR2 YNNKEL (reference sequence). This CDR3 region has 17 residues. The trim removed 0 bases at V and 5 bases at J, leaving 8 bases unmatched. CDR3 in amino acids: CASSQDRRVAGGETQYF. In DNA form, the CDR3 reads TGTGCCAGCAGCCAAGATCGGCGGGTAGCGGGGGGGGAGACCCAGTACTTC.

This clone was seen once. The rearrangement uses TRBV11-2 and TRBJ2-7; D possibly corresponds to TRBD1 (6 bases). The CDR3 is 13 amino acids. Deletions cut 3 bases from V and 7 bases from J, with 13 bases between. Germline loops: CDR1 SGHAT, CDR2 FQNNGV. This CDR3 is CASSFRGEGEQYF. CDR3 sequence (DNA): TGTGCCAGCAGCTTCAGGGGAGAGGGGGAGCAGTACTTC.

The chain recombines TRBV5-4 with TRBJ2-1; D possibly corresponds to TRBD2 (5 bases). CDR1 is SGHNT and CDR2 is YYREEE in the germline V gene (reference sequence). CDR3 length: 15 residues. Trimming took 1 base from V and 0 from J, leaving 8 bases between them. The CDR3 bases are TGTGCCAGCAGCTTGCCGGAGGTCTCCTACAATGAGCAGTTCTTC. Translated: CASSLPEVSYNEQFF. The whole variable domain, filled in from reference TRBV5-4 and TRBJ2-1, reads ETGVTQSPTHLIKTRGQQVTLRCSSQSGHNTVSWYQQALGQGPQFIFQYYREEENGRGNFPPRFSGLQFPNYSSELNVNALELDDSALYLCASSLPEVSYNEQFFGPGTRLTVL.

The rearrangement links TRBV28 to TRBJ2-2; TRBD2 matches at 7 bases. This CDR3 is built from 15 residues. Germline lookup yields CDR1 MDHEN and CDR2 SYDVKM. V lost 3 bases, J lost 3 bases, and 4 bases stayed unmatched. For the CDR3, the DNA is TGTGCCAGCAGTTTGGGAGGGACTGACACCGGGGAGCTGTTTTTT. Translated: CASSLGGTDTGELFF.

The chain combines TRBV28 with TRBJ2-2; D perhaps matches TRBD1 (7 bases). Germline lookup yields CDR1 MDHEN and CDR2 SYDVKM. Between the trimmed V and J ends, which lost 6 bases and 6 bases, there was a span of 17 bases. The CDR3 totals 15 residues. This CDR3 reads CASRSGGRGAGELFF. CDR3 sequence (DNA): TGTGCCAGCAGATCAGGGGGAAGGGGGGCCGGGGAGCTGTTTTTT.

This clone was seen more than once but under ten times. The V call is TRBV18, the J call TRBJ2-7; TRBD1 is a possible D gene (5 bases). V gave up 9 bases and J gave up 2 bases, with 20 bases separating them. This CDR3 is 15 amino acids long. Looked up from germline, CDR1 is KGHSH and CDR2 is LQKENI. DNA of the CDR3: TGTGCCAGTTCCGGAGTACAGGCGCCGACCTACGAGCAGTACTTC. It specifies CASSGVQAPTYEQYF.

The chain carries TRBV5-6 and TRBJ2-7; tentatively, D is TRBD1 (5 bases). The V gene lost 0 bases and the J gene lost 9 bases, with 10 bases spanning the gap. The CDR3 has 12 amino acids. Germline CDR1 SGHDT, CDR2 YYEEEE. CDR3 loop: CASSLGPRGQYF. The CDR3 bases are TGTGCCAGCAGCTTGGGGCCTAGGGGGCAGTACTTC.

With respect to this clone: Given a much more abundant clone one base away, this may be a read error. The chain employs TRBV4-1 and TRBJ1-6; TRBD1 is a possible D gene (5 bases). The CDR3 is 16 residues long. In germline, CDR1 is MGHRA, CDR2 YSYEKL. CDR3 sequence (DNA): TGCGCCAGCAACCAAGATCGGACAAATAGAAATTCACCCCTCCACTTT. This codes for CASNQDRTNRNSPLHF.

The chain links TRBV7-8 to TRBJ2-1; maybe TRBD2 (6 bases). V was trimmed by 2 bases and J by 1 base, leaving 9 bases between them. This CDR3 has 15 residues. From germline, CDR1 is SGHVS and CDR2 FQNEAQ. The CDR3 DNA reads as TGTGCCAGCAGCTTACGGGGAGGTTCCTACAATGAGCAGTTCTTC. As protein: CASSLRGGSYNEQFF.

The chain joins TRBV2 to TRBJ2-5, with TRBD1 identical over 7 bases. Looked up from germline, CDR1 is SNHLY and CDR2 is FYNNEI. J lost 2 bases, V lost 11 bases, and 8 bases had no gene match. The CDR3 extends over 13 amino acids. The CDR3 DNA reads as TGTGCCGGACACCGGGACAGACAAGAGACCCAGTACTTC. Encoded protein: CAGHRDRQETQYF.

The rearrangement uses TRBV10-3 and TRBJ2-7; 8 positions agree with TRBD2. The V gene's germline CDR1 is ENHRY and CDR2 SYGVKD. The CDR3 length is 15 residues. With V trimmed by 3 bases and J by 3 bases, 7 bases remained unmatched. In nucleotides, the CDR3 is TGTGCCATCAGTGAAGGAGCGGGAGATGGCTACGAGCAGTACTTC. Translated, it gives CAISEGAGDGYEQYF.

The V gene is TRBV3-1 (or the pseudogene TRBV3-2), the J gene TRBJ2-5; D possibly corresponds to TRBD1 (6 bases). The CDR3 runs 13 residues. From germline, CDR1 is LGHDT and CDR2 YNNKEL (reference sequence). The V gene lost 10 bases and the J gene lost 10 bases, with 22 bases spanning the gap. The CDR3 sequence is CATGTRAIGGQYF. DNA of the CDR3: TGTGCCACCGGTACTAGGGCCATAGGGGGCCAGTACTTC.

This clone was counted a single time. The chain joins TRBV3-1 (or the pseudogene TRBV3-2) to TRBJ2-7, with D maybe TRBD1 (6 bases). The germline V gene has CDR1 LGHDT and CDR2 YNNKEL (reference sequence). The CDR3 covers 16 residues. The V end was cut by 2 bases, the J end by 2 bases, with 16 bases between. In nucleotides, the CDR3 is TGTGCCAGCAGCCAAAAGTCCGACAGGTCCACCTACGAGCAGTACTTC. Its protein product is CASSQKSDRSTYEQYF.

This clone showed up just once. CDR3 residues: CASSPWTGDPPEGQYF. The CDR3, as DNA: TGTGCCAGCAGTCCATGGACAGGAGACCCGCCTGAGGGCCAGTACTTC. The chain recombines TRBV27 with TRBJ2-5, with 7 bases aligning to TRBD1. This CDR3 comprises 16 residues. Germline V CDR1 and CDR2: MNHEY, SMNVEV (reference sequence). After removal of 5 bases from V and 10 bases from J, the junction contained 19 bases not matched to a gene.

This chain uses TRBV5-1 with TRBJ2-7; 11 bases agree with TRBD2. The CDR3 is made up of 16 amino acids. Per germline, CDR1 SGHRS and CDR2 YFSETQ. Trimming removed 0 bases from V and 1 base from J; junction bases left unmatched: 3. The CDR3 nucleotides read TGCGCCAGCAGCTTGGCAGGGACTAGCGGTTCCTACGAGCAGTACTTC. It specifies CASSLAGTSGSYEQYF.

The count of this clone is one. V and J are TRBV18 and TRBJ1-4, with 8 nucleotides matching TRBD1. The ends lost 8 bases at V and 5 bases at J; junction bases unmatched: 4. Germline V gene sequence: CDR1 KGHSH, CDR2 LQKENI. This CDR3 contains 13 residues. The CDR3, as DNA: TGTGCCAGCAACAGGGGGAGAAATGAAAAACTGTTTTTT. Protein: CASNRGRNEKLFF.

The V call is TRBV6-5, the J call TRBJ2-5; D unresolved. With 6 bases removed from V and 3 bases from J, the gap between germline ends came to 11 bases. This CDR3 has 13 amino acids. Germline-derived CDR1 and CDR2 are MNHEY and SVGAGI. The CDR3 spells CASRSLVEETQYF. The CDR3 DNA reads TGTGCCAGCAGAAGCCTCGTGGAAGAGACCCAGTACTTC.